This T cell receptor beta chain was sequenced during a study of T cell responses to AZD1222 COVID-19 vaccine. The germline V and J ends were trimmed by 5 bases and 2 bases, with 10 bases remaining between them. This CDR3 comprises 15 residues. The germline V gene has CDR1 MDHEN and CDR2 SYDVKM. Method: immunoSEQ multiplex PCR; TCRdb's copy keeps in-frame clones and lacks some. The sample lists about 270,000 clones; 90% to 95% were seen once. Points on this clone: The same CDR3 also results from other DNA sequences found in this sample.

V is TRBV28 and J is TRBJ2-6; D might be TRBD1 or TRBD2, each matching 5 bases. This specimen consisted of peripheral blood, obtained 28 days after the second AZD1222 dose. The source is an adult who received the AZD1222 COVID-19 vaccine. The CDR3 region is CASSARGAGANVLTF. The DNA for the CDR3 is TGTGCCAGCAGTGCCCGGGGCGCTGGGGCCAACGTCCTGACTTTC.